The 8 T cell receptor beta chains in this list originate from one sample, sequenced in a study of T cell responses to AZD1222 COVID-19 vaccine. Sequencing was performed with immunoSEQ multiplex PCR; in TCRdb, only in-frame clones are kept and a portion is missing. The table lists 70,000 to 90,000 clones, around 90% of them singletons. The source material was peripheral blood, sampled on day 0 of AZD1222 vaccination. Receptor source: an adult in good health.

The CDR3 loop reads CASSHGDRAVGYTF. In nucleotides, the CDR3 is TGTGCCAGCAGCCATGGGGACAGGGCGGTTGGCTACACCTTC. The chain carries TRBV7-9 and TRBJ1-2; 9 bases match TRBD1. Germline V gene lookup returns CDR1 SEHNR and CDR2 FQNEAQ (reference sequence). V gave up 5 bases and J gave up 7 bases; unmatched junction bases: 8. The length of the CDR3 is 14 residues.

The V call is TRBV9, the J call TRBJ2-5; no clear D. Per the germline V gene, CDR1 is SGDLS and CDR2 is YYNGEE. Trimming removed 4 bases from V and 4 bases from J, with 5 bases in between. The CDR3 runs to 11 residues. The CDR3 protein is CASSWGETQYF. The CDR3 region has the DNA TGTGCCAGCAGCTGGGGAGAGACCCAGTACTTC.

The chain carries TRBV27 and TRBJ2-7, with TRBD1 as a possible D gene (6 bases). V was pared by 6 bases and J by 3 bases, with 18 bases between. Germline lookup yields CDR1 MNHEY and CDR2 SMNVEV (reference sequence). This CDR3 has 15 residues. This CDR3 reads CASRQSPGHLYEQYF. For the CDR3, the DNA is TGTGCCAGCAGACAGTCTCCGGGACACCTCTACGAGCAGTACTTC.

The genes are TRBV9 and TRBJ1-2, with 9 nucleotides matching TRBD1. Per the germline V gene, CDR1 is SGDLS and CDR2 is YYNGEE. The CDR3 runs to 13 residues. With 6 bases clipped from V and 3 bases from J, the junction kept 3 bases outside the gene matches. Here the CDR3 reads CASKGQGHYGYTF. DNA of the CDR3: TGTGCCAGCAAGGGACAGGGCCACTATGGCTACACCTTC.

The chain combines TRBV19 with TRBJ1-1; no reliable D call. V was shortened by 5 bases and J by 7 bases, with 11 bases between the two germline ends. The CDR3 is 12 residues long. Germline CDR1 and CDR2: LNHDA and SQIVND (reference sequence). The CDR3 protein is CASSPWAGEAFF. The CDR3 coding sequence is TGTGCCAGTAGTCCTTGGGCAGGTGAAGCTTTCTTT.

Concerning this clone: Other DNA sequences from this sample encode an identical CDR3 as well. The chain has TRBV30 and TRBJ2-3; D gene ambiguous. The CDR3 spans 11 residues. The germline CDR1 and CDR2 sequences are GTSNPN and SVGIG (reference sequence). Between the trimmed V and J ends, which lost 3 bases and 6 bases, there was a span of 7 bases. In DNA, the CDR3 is TGTGCCTGGAGCGTAGGGGATACGCAGTATTTT. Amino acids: CAWSVGDTQYF.

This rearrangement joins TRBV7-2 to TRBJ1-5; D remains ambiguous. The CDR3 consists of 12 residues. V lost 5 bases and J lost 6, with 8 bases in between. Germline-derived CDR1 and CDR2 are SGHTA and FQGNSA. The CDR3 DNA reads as TGTGCCAGCAGCCTCCACGGTCAGCCCCAGCATTTT. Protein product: CASSLHGQPQHF.

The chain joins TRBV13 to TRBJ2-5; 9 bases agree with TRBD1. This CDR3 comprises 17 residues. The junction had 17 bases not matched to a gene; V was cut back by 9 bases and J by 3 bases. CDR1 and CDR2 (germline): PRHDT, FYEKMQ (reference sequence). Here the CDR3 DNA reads TGTGCCAGTAACCAGCTGGGACAGGGAGGTAGGAAAGAGACCCAGTACTTC. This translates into CASNQLGQGGRKETQYF.